Listed below are T cell receptor beta chains from one sample, sequenced in a study of blood T cell repertoires in COVID-19. Some clones are missing from TCRdb's copy, which holds only in-frame ones; the method was immunoSEQ multiplex PCR. The data contain a few hundred thousand clones, roughly four fifths of them singletons. What was sequenced was PBMCs or T cells enriched from blood (not recorded which). The receptor set was obtained from a woman aged 45-65 years who had recovered from COVID-19. The CDR3 runs from the conserved cysteine through the conserved F or W. A D gene is named only where the DNA matches it firmly. Clone size is shown for a subset of rows, as once, few, many or a class of expanded clone.

TGCGCCAGCAGTCTAGCGGGGGGACCTCAGGAGACCCAGTACTTC,CASSLAGGPQETQYF,TRBV5-1,TRBJ2-5,TRBD2,.
TGTGCTAGTGGTTTGGGTCCTAATCAGCCCCAGCATTTT,CASGLGPNQPQHF,TRBV12-5,TRBJ1-5,.,.
TGTGCCAGCAGCCAAGATACAGGGAATCAGCCCCAGCATTTT,CASSQDTGNQPQHF,TRBV3-1/TRBV3-2,TRBJ1-5,.,.
TGCAGCCACAAACCCGGGACAGGTCGGGAGACCCAGTACTTC,CSHKPGTGRETQYF,TRBV29-1,TRBJ2-5,TRBD1,.
TGTGCCAGCAGCCGATGGGACAGGGGCGGAAATGAAAAACTGTTTTTT,CASSRWDRGGNEKLFF,TRBV9,TRBJ1-4,TRBD1,.
TGTGCCAGCAGCTCGGGACAGGGGGCCGCAGATACGCAGTATTTT,CASSSGQGAADTQYF,TRBV7-9,TRBJ2-3,TRBD1,many
TGTGCCAGCAGTCTTGGGGGGTTCGGGCAGCCCCAGCATTTT,CASSLGGFGQPQHF,TRBV27,TRBJ1-5,.,.
TGTGCCAGCAAGGGCAGGGGCGATGCTAACTATGGCTACACCTTC,CASKGRGDANYGYTF,TRBV7-2,TRBJ1-2,.,.
TGCGCCAGCAGCCAAACCCTGGGACTGGGACAGTTAGGGGAGCAGTTCTTC,CASSQTLGLGQLGEQFF,TRBV4-3,TRBJ2-1,.,.
TGTGCCACCAGCAGGGGGACTCCGGGGGCTAACTATGGCTACACCTTC,CATSRGTPGANYGYTF,TRBV15,TRBJ1-2,.,.
TGTGCCTCTAAGGACACCGAGCGGAACACTGAAGCTTTCTTT,CASKDTERNTEAFF,TRBV7-3,TRBJ1-1,.,.
TGTGCCAGCAGTTTGGGGCAGAGTAGCAATCAGCCCCAGCATTTT,CASSLGQSSNQPQHF,TRBV27,TRBJ1-5,.,once
TGTGCCAGTCAGGACCTAGCGAGGGGTGAGCAGTTCTTC,CASQDLARGEQFF,TRBV19,TRBJ2-1,.,.
TGTGCCAGCAGCTTAGCGTGGGGAGGTAGCGGGGGGGTTCGGAATGAGCAGTTCTTC,CASSLAWGGSGGVRNEQFF,TRBV7-6,TRBJ2-1,TRBD2,.
TGTGCCTGGAGCCCTCCGGGGACTGCCTTAAGTGGCTACACCTTC,CAWSPPGTALSGYTF,TRBV30,TRBJ1-2,.,.
TGTGCCAGCAGCAAGGAGAACAGGGGAACTAATGAAAAACTGTTTTTT,CASSKENRGTNEKLFF,TRBV21-1,TRBJ1-4,.,once
TGTGCCAGCAGTTACTCGAGACAGGCTTCTGGCTACACCTTC,CASSYSRQASGYTF,TRBV6-5,TRBJ1-2,.,.
TGTGCCAGCAGCGCCGGGACAGACTTCAGATATGGCTACACCTTC,CASSAGTDFRYGYTF,TRBV9,TRBJ1-2,TRBD1,.
TGTGCCAGCAGCCCCCGACAGGGAACTAATGAAAAACTGTTTTTT,CASSPRQGTNEKLFF,TRBV9,TRBJ1-4,TRBD1,.
TGTGCCAGCAGCTTGGTATCTATTGCGCAGGGGGTAGGTGACACTGAAGCTTTCTTT,CASSLVSIAQGVGDTEAFF,TRBV5-4,TRBJ1-1,TRBD1,.
TGTGCCAGCACCTTAACTGACAATGAGCAGTTCTTC,CASTLTDNEQFF,TRBV12-3/TRBV12-4,TRBJ2-1,.,few
TGTGCCAGCAGCAGTGAAAGGAGTTCACCCCTCCACTTT,CASSSERSSPLHF,TRBV21-1,TRBJ1-6,.,.
TGTGCCAGCAGTTACCGAGCCAGCAATCAGCCCCAGCATTTT,CASSYRASNQPQHF,TRBV6-2/TRBV6-3,TRBJ1-5,.,.
TGTGCCAGCAGCTTCGGGACAGCGAACACTGAAGCTTTCTTT,CASSFGTANTEAFF,TRBV7-2,TRBJ1-1,TRBD1,.
TGTGCCAGCAGCTCAGGGGGACCCCGCTACGATACCACGGAGCTGTTTTTT,CASSSGGPRYDTTELFF,TRBV7-2,TRBJ2-2,TRBD1,once
TGTGCCAGCAGCCAAGTAGTCCCTCCCATCGGGAAGGTTAACTATGGCTACACCTTC,CASSQVVPPIGKVNYGYTF,TRBV3-1/TRBV3-2,TRBJ1-2,.,.
TGTGCCAGCAGTGACCCCTCCAGGGGGTTCTACGAGCAGTACTTC,CASSDPSRGFYEQYF,TRBV2,TRBJ2-7,TRBD1,.
TGTGCCAGCAGTTTAGAGGCACCGGCCAGACTTAATTCACCCCTCCACTTT,CASSLEAPARLNSPLHF,TRBV27,TRBJ1-6,.,.
TGTGCCAGCTCACCACCGAACAGGCCAACTAATGAAAAACTGTTTTTT,CASSPPNRPTNEKLFF,TRBV18,TRBJ1-4,.,.
TGTGCCAGCAGGAACAGGGTTGGGTACACTGAAGCTTTCTTT,CASRNRVGYTEAFF,TRBV2,TRBJ1-1,.,few
TGTGCCAGCAGCTTTTCACAGGGCGCTTTGAACACTGAAGCTTTCTTT,CASSFSQGALNTEAFF,TRBV5-4,TRBJ1-1,.,few
TGTGCCACCCGTATTTATATGCTGGCAGGGGCCCTGAGCTCTGGAAACACCATATATTTT,CATRIYMLAGALSSGNTIYF,TRBV24-1,TRBJ1-3,.,.
TGTGCCAGCAGCGGACAGGGAATCGACTATGGCTACACCTTC,CASSGQGIDYGYTF,TRBV3-1/TRBV3-2,TRBJ1-2,TRBD1,.
TGTGCCAGCAGGGACTGGAATGAAAAACTGTTTTTT,CASRDWNEKLFF,TRBV6-5,TRBJ1-4,.,.
TGTGCCAGCAGTCTCTCGGGGGGCTCCAATCAGCCCCAGCATTTT,CASSLSGGSNQPQHF,TRBV27,TRBJ1-5,.,.
TGTGCCACCAAGCTACAGAAGACGGTTTCCTATGGCTACACCTTC,CATKLQKTVSYGYTF,TRBV19,TRBJ1-2,.,.
TGTGCCAGCTCTCGCGGGACAGCCTACGAGCAGTACTTC,CASSRGTAYEQYF,TRBV18,TRBJ2-7,.,once
TGTGCCAGCAGCTTTACAGGGTCTCGGGGCTACACCTTC,CASSFTGSRGYTF,TRBV7-2,TRBJ1-2,.,.
TGTGCCAGCAGCGTAGGCGCAGGGGGCATGAATACGCAGTATTTT,CASSVGAGGMNTQYF,TRBV9,TRBJ2-3,TRBD1,once
TGTGCCAGCTCACCAAATTCGGATTCACCCCTCCACTTT,CASSPNSDSPLHF,TRBV18,TRBJ1-6,.,.
TGCGCCAGCGGCTACCCCGGGGACAGGGTCCCTGGGGCCAACGTCCTGACTTTC,CASGYPGDRVPGANVLTF,TRBV5-1,TRBJ2-6,TRBD1,.